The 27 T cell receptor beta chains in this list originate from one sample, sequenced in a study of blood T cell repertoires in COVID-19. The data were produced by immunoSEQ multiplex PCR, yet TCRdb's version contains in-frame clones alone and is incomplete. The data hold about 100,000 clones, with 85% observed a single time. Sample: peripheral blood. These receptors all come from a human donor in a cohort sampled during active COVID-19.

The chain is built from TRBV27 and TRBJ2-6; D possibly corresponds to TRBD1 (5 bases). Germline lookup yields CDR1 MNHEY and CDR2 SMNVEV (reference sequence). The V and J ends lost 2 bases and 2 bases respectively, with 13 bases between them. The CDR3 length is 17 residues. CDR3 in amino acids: CASSLQGPRTGANVLTF. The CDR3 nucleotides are TGTGCCAGCAGTTTACAGGGCCCTAGGACTGGGGCCAACGTCCTGACTTTC.

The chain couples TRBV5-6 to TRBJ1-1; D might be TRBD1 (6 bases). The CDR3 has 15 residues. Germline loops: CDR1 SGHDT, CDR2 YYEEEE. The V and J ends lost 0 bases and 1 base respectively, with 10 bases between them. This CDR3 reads CASSLEGVGNTEAFF. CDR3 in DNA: TGTGCCAGCAGCTTGGAGGGGGTTGGGAACACTGAAGCTTTCTTT.

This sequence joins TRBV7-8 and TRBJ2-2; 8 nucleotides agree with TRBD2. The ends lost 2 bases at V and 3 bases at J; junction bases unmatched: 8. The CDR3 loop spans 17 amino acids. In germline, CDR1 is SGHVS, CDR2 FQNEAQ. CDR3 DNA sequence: TGTGCCAGCAGCTTAAGGGCGGGAGCGGGAGACACCGGGGAGCTGTTTTTT. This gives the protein CASSLRAGAGDTGELFF.

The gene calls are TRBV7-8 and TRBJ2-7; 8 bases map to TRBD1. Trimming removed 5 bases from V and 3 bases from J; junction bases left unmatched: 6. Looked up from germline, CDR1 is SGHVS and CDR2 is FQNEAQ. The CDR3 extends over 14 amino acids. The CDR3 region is CASSSRDRNYEQYF. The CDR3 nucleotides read TGTGCCAGCAGCAGCCGGGACAGGAACTACGAGCAGTACTTC. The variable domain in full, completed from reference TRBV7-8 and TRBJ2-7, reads GAGVSQSPRYKVAKRGQDVALRCDPISGHVSLFWYQQALGQGPEFLTYFQNEAQLDKSGLPSDRFFAERPEGSVSTLKIQRTQQEDSAVYLCASSSRDRNYEQYFGPGTRLTVT.

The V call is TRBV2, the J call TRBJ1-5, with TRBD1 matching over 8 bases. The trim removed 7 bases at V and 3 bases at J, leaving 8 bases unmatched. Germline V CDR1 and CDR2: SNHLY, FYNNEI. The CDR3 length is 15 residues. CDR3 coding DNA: TGTGCCAGCACCGAGCAGGGGGCCGTCAATCAGCCCCAGCATTTT. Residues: CASTEQGAVNQPQHF.

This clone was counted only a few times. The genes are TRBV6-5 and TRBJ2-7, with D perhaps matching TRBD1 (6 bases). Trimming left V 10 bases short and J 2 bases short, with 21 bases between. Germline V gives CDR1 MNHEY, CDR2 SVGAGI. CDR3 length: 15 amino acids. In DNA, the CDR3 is TGTGCCACCGATAACTCGGACAGCTATCCCTACGAGCAGTACTTC. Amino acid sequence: CATDNSDSYPYEQYF.

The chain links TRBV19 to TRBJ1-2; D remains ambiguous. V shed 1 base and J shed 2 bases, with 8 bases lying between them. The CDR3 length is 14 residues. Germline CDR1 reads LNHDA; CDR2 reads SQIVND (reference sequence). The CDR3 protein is CASSIGSRNYGYTF. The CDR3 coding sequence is TGTGCCAGTAGTATAGGCAGTCGAAACTATGGCTACACCTTC.

This CDR3 reads CASSPWQTNSNQPQHF. CDR3 sequence (DNA): TGTGCCAGCAGCCCCTGGCAGACTAATAGCAATCAGCCCCAGCATTTT. The chain is built from TRBV5-5 and TRBJ1-5; D is unclear. CDR1 SGHKS and CDR2 YYEKEE come from the germline V gene (reference sequence). This CDR3 has 16 residues. With 4 bases removed from V and 0 bases from J, the gap between germline ends came to 14 bases.

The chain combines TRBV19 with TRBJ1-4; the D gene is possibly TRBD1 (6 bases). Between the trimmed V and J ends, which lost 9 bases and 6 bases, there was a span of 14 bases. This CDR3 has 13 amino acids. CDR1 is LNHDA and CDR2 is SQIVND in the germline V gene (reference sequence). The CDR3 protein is CASQGFVDEKLFF. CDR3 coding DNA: TGTGCCAGCCAGGGGTTCGTTGATGAAAAACTGTTTTTT.

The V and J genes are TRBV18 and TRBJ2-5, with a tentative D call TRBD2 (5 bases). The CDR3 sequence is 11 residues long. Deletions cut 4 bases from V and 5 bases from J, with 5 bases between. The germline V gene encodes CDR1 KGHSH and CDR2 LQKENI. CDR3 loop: CASSREETQYF. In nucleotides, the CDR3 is TGTGCCAGCTCACGGGAGGAGACCCAGTACTTC.

As DNA, the CDR3 is TGCGCCAGCAGCCAAGAGGGGGGGACCTTCTTGAGCTCCTACAATGAGCAGTTCTTC. Amino acid sequence: CASSQEGGTFLSSYNEQFF. The rearrangement links TRBV4-3 to TRBJ2-1; TRBD2 aligns across 7 bases. CDR3 length: 19 residues. CDR1 LGHNA and CDR2 YSLEER come from the germline V gene. After removal of 0 bases from V and 0 bases from J, the junction contained 11 bases not matched to a gene.

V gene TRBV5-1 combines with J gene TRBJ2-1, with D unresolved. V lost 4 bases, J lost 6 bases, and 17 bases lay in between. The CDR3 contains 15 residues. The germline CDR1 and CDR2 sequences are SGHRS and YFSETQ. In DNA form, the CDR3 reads TGCGCCAGCAGCGGCTTAGTTCTCGGCGGCAATGAGCAGTTCTTC. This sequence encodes CASSGLVLGGNEQFF.

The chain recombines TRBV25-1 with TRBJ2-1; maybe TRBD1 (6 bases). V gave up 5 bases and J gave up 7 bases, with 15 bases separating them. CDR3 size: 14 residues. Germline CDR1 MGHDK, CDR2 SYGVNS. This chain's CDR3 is CASSTGLTSNEQFF. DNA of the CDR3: TGTGCCAGCAGTACAGGGCTAACTTCTAATGAGCAGTTCTTC. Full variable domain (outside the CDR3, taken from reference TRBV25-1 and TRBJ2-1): EADIYQTPRYLVIGTGKKITLECSQTMGHDKMYWYQQDPGMELHLIHYSYGVNSTEKGDLSSESTVSRIRTEHFPLTLESARPSHTSQYLCASSTGLTSNEQFFGPGTRLTVL.

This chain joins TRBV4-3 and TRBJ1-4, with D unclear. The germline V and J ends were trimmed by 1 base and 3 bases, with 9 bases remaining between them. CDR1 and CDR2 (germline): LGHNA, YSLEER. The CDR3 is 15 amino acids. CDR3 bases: TGCGCCAGCAGCCAAGGCGTTGCGGCTAATGAAAAACTGTTTTTT. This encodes CASSQGVAANEKLFF.

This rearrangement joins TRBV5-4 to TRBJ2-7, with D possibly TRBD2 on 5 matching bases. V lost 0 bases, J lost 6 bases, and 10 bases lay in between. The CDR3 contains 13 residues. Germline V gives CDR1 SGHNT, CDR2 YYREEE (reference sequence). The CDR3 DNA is TGTGCCAGCAGCTTGGGTTCTAGCTCCGAGCAGTACTTC. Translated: CASSLGSSSEQYF.

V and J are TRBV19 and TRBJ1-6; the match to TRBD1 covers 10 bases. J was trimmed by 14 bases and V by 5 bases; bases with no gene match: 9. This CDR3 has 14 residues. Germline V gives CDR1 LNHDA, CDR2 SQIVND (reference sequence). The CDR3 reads CASSLGTGDLTLHF. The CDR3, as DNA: TGTGCCAGTAGTTTGGGGACAGGGGACCTCACCCTCCACTTT.

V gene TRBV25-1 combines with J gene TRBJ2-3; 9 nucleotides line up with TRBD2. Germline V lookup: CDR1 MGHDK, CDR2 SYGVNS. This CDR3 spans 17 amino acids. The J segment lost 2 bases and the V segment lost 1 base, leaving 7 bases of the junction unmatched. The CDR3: CASSELGAGGPTDTQYF. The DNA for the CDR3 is TGTGCCAGCAGTGAATTGGGTGCGGGGGGGCCCACAGATACGCAGTATTTT.

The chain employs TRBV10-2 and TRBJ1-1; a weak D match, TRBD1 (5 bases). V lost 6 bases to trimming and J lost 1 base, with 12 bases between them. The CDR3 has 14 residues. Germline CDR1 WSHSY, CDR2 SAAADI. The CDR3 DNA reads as TGCGCCAGCAGGGGTGCGGGGGGGAACACTGAAGCTTTCTTT. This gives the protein CASRGAGGNTEAFF.

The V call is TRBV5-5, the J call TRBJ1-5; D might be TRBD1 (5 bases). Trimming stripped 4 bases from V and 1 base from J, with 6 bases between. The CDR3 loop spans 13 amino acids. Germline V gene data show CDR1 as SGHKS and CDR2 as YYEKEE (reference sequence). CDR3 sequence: CASSPGSNQPQHF. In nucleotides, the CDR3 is TGTGCCAGCAGCCCAGGGAGCAATCAGCCCCAGCATTTT. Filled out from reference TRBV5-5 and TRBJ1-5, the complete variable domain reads DAGVTQSPTHLIKTRGQQVTLRCSPISGHKSVSWYQQVLGQGPQFIFQYYEKEERGRGNFPDRFSARQFPNYSSELNVNALLLGDSALYLCASSPGSNQPQHFGDGTRLSIL.

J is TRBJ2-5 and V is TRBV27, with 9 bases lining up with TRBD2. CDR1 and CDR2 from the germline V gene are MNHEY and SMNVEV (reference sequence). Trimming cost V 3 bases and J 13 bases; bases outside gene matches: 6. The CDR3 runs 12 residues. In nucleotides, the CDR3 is TGTGCCAGCAGTTTTGGTAGCGGGAGATTGTACTTC. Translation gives CASSFGSGRLYF.

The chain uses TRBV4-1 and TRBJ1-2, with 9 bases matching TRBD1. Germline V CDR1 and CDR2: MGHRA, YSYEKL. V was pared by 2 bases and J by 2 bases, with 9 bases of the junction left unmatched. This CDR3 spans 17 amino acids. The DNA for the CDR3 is TGCGCCAGCAGCCAACATAGTCCGGGACAGGGAAACTATGGCTACACCTTC. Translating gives CASSQHSPGQGNYGYTF.

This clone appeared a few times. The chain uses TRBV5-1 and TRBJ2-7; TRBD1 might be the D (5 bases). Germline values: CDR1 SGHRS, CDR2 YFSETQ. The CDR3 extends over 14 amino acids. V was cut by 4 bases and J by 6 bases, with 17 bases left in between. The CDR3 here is CASSGTGSSLEQYF. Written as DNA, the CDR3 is TGCGCCAGCAGCGGTACAGGATCCTCCCTCGAGCAGTACTTC.

In nucleotides, the CDR3 is TGTGCCAGCAGCTTAATACAGGGGAACACCGGGGAGCTGTTTTTT. Encoded protein: CASSLIQGNTGELFF. J is TRBJ2-2 and V is TRBV7-9, with D maybe TRBD1 (6 bases). The CDR3 totals 15 residues. With 2 bases removed from V and 1 base from J, the gap between germline ends came to 8 bases. Germline V lookup: CDR1 SEHNR, CDR2 FQNEAQ (reference sequence).

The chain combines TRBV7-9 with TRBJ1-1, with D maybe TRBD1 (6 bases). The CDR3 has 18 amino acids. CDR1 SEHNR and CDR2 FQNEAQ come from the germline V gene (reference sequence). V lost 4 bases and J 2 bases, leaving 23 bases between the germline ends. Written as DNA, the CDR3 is TGTGCCAGCAGCTCCCCAGGGGTCGCCTCAAACGACAACACTGAAGCTTTCTTT. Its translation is CASSSPGVASNDNTEAFF.

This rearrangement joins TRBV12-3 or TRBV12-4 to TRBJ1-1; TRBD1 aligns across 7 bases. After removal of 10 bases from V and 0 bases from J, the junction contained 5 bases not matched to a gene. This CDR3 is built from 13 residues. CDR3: CAMTTGMNTEAFF. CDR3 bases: TGTGCCATGACGACAGGGATGAACACTGAAGCTTTCTTT.

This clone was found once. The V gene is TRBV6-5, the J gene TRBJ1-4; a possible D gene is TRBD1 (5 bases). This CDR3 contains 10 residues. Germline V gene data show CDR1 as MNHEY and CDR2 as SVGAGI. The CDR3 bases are TGTGCTAGCGGCGGGGGAGAACTGTTTTTT. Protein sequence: CASGGGELFF.

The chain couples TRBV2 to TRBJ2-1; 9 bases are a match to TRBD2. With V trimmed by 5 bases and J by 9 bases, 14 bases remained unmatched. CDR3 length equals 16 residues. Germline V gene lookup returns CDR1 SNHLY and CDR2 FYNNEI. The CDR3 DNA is TGTGCCAGCAGTCCCTCAGGGGTAGCGGGGGTATTTGAGCAGTTCTTC. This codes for CASSPSGVAGVFEQFF.